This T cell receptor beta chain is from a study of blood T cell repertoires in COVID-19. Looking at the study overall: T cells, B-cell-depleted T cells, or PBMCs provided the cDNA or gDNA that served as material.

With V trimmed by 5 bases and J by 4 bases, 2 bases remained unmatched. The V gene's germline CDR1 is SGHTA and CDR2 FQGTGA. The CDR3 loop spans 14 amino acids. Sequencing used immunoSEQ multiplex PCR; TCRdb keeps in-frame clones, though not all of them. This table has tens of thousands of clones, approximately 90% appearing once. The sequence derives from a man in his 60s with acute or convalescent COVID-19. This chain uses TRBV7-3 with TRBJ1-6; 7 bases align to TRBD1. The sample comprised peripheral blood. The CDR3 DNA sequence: TGTGCCAGCAGCGCGACAGGGTATAATTCACCCCTCCACTTT. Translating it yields CASSATGYNSPLHF.